These T cell receptor beta chains were read from a single sample in a study of shared clonotypes between healthy human individuals. TCRdb's copy holds only in-frame clones and misses some; the assay was immunoSEQ multiplex PCR. The sample has a few million clones; 93% are singletons. The sequenced sample consisted of naive CD4+ T cells from PBMCs. Receptors originate from a man between 18 and 35 years old in good health. Some clones in this sample may be carry-over from other donors' samples. The CDR3 runs from the conserved cysteine through the conserved F or W. Each record gives: J gene, D gene, clone size, V gene, CDR3 protein, CDR3 DNA. D genes are given only for firm matches. Some rows mark clone size as missing; the rest say once, few, many or name a class of expanded clone.

TRBJ2-1	TRBD2	-	TRBV9	CASSAGLLNEQFF	TGTGCCAGCAGCGCGGGACTACTCAATGAGCAGTTCTTC
TRBJ1-4	TRBD1	-	TRBV19	CASSIGQGARTNEKLFF	TGTGCCAGTAGTATCGGACAGGGGGCTAGAACTAATGAAAAACTGTTTTTT
TRBJ1-1	-	-	TRBV28	CASSRRLGGLNTEAFF	TGTGCCAGCAGTCGACGACTGGGGGGTTTGAACACTGAAGCTTTCTTT
TRBJ1-2	-	-	TRBV5-8	CASSPRTVYGYTF	TGTGCCAGCAGCCCTCGGACAGTCTATGGCTACACCTTC
TRBJ2-7	-	-	TRBV18	CASLDGSSYEQYF	TGTGCCAGTCTCGACGGGAGCTCCTACGAGCAGTACTTC
TRBJ1-5	TRBD1	-	TRBV18	CASSPQGASNQPQHF	TGTGCCAGCTCTCCGCAGGGGGCCAGCAATCAGCCCCAGCATTTT
TRBJ1-2	-	-	TRBV10-3	CAISEGPSSNYGYTF	TGTGCCATCAGTGAGGGGCCCAGCAGTAACTATGGCTACACCTTC
TRBJ2-2	TRBD1	-	TRBV5-4	CASSSYRDRGRTGELFF	TGTGCCAGCAGCTCATACCGGGACAGGGGGCGTACCGGGGAGCTGTTTTTT
TRBJ2-1	-	-	TRBV11-3	CASSPRGLDEQFF	TGTGCCAGCAGCCCGAGAGGGTTGGATGAGCAGTTCTTC
TRBJ2-7	-	-	TRBV2	CASSGMYLQTFYEQYF	TGTGCCAGCAGTGGTATGTACCTACAGACCTTCTACGAGCAGTACTTC
TRBJ1-4	-	-	TRBV15	CATSRGVQEKLFF	TGTGCCACCAGCAGGGGAGTACAGGAAAAACTGTTTTTT
TRBJ2-5	-	-	TRBV6-1	CASSMGLSETQYF	TGTGCCAGCAGCATGGGACTGTCCGAGACCCAGTACTTC
TRBJ2-1	TRBD2	-	TRBV28	CASRSTSGTSYNEQFF	TGTGCCAGCAGGTCAACTAGCGGGACCTCCTACAATGAGCAGTTCTTC
TRBJ1-5	TRBD1	-	TRBV28	CASSLTGVVQPQHF	TGTGCCAGCAGCTTGACAGGGGTGGTACAGCCCCAGCATTTT
TRBJ1-1	-	-	TRBV7-2	CASSSYRGGTEAFF	TGTGCCAGCAGCTCCTACAGAGGAGGGACTGAAGCTTTCTTT
TRBJ2-7	-	-	TRBV2	CASTITYEQYF	TGTGCCAGCACTATAACCTACGAGCAGTACTTC
TRBJ1-1	-	-	TRBV7-9	CASSGPGGGMTEAFF	TGTGCCAGCAGTGGCCCAGGCGGGGGAATGACTGAAGCTTTCTTT
TRBJ2-3	TRBD2	-	TRBV2	CASSLAGAVPDTQYF	TGTGCCAGCAGTTTGGCGGGAGCGGTCCCAGATACGCAGTATTTT
TRBJ2-1	-	-	TRBV11-2	CASSSLAVYGYNEQFF	TGTGCCAGCAGCTCATTAGCGGTTTACGGCTACAATGAGCAGTTCTTC
TRBJ2-2	-	-	TRBV9	CASSVNTGNTGELFF	TGTGCCAGCAGCGTTAATACAGGGAACACCGGGGAGCTGTTTTTT
TRBJ2-7	TRBD2	once	TRBV5-4	CASSPSGRRYEQYF	TGTGCCAGCAGCCCTAGCGGGAGAAGGTACGAGCAGTACTTC
TRBJ2-7	-	-	TRBV25-1	CASRARDTSYEQYF	TGTGCCAGCAGAGCTAGGGACACCTCCTACGAGCAGTACTTC
TRBJ1-2	-	-	TRBV4-2	CASSQDTDYGYTF	TGTGCCAGCAGCCAAGATACAGACTATGGCTACACCTTC
TRBJ2-2	TRBD1	-	TRBV5-1	CASSLAPFGTGDTGELFF	TGCGCCAGCAGCTTGGCCCCGTTCGGGACAGGGGACACCGGGGAGCTGTTTTTT
TRBJ2-1	TRBD1	-	TRBV14	CASSPYVGQVANEQFF	TGTGCCAGCAGCCCCTACGTAGGACAGGTAGCCAATGAGCAGTTCTTC
TRBJ2-5	-	-	TRBV6-1	CASSELRAGQETQYF	TGTGCCAGCAGTGAACTTCGGGCAGGCCAAGAGACCCAGTACTTC
TRBJ1-5	-	-	TRBV27	CASSPTSSAAQHF	TGTGCCAGCAGTCCCACTTCTTCCGCGGCCCAGCATTTT